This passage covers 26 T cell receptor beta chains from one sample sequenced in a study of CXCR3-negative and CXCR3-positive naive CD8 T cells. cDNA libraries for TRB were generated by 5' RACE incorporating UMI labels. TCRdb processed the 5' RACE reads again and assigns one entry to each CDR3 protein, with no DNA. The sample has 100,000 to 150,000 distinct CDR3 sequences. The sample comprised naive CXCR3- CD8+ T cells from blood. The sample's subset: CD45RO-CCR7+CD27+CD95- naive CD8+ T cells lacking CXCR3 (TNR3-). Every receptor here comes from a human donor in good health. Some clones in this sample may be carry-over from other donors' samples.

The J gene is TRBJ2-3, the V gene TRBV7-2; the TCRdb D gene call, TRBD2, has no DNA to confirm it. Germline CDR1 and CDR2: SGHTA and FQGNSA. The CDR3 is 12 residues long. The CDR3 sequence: CASRTITDTQYF.

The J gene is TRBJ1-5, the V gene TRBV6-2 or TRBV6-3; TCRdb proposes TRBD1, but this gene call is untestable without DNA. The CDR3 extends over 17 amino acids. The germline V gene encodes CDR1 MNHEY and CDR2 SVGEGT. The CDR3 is CASRDRGHLGPNQPQHF.

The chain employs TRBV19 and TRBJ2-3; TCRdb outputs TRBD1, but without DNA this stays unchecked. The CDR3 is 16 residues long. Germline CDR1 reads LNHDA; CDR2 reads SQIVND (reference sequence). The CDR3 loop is CASFTTGVSSTDTQYF.

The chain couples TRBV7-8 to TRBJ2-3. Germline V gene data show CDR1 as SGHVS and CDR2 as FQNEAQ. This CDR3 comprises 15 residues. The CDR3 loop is CASSFFTFSTDTQYF.

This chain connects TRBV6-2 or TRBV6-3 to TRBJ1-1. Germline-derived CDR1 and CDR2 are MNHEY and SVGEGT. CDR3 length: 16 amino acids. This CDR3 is CASSYSSYLMNTEAFF.

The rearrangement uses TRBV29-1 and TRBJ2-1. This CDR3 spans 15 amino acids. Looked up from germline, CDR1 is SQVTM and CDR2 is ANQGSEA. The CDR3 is CSVESGRSSYNEQFF.

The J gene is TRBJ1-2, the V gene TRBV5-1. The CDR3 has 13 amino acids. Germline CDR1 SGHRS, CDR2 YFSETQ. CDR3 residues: CASSWDADYGYTF.

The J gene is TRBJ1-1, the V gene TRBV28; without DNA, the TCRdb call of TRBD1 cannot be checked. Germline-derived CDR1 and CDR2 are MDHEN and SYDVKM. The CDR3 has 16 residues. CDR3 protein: CASSYHRGPMNTEAFF.

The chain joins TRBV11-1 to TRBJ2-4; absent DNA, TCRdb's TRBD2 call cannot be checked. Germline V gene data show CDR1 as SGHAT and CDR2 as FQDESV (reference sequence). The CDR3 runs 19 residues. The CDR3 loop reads CASSGRVVAGEGAKNIQYF.

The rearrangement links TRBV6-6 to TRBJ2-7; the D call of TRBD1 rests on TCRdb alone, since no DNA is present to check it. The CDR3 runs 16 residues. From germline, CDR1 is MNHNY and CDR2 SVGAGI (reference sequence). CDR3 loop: CASSPPGAGGPNEQYF.

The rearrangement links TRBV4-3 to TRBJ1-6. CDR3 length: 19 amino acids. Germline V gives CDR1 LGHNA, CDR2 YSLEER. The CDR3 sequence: CASSQDAIRGAPYNSPLHF.

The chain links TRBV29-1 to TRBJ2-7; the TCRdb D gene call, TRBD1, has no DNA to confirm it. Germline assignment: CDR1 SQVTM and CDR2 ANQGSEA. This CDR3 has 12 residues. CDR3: CSVEDLGGEQYF.

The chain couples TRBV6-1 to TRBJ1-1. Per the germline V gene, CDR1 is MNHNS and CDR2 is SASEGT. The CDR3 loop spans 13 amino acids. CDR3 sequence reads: CATPDLGNTEAFF.

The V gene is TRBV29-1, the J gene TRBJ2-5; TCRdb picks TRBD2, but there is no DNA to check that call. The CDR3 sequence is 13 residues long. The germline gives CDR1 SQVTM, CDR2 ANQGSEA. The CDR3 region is CSVWAPDKETQYF.

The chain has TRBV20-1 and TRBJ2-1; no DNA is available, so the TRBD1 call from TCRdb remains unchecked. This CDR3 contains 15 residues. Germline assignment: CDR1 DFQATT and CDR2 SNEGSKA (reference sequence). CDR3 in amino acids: CSASHREALRNEQFF.

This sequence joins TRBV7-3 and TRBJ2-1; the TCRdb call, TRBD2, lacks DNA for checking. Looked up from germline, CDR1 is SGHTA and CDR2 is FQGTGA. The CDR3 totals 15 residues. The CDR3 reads CASSVIAGDYNEQFF.

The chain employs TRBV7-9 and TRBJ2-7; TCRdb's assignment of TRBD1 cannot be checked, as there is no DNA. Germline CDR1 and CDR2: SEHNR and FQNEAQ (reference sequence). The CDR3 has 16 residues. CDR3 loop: CASSPGGQGGLYEQYF.

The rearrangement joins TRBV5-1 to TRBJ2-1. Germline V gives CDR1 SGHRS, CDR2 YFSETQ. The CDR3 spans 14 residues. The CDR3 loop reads CASSLSLGGNEQFF.

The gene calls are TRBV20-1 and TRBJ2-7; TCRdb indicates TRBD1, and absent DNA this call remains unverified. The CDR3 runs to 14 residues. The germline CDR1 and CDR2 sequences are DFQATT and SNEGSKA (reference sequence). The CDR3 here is CSATYRDRSYEQYF.

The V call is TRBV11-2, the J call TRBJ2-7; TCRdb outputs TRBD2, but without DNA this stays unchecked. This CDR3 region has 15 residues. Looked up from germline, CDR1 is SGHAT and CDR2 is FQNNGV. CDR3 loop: CASSPPAGVIYEQYF.

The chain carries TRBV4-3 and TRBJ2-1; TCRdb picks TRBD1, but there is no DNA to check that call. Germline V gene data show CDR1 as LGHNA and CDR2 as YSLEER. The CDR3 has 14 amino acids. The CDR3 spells CASSQAGAGNEQFF.

The CDR3 region is CSVEGGETQYF. The genes are TRBV29-1 and TRBJ2-5; there is no DNA to check the TCRdb D call of TRBD1. Per germline, CDR1 SQVTM and CDR2 ANQGSEA. The CDR3 is 11 amino acids.

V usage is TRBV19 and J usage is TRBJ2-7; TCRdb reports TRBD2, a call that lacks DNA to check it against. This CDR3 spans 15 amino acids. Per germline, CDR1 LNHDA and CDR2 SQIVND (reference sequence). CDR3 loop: CASRMSWGGIYEQYF.

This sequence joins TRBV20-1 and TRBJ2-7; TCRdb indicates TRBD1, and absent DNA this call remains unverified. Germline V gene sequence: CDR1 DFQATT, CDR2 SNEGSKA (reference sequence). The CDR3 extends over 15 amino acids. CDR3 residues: CSARDRDRDPYEQYF.

The chain's CDR3 is CSVEDALAGGPLYNEQFF. The chain employs TRBV29-1 and TRBJ2-1; TCRdb's D gene call, TRBD2, goes unchecked for lack of DNA. The CDR3 consists of 18 residues. The germline V gene encodes CDR1 SQVTM and CDR2 ANQGSEA.

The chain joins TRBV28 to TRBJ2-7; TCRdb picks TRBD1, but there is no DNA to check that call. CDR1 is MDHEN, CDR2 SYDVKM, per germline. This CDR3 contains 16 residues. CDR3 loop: CASSQVGTGSSHEQYF. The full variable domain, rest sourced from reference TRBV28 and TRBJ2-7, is DVKVTQSSRYLVKRTGEKVFLECVQDMDHENMFWYRQDPGLGLRLIYFSYDVKMKEKGDIPEGYSVSREKKERFSLILESASTNQTSMYLCASSQVGTGSSHEQYFGPGTRLTVT.